This T cell receptor beta chain derives from a study of blood T cell repertoires in COVID-19. Authors' analysis steps: Reference gene primer amplification gave estimated nucleated cell counts. Produced via immunoSEQ multiplex PCR; TCRdb's table is partial and in-frame only. V, J and clone size are those of that table, while D and trimming were read from the DNA. The data hold about 130,000 clones, with 81% observed a single time. Seattle participants joined during active infection and were tracked over time. This CDR3 region has 15 residues. V was shortened by 4 bases and J by 0 bases, with 10 bases between the two germline ends. Germline CDR1 is SNHLY and CDR2 is FYNNEI.

The clonotype was recovered from a man aged 25-45 years with COVID-19, enrolled during active disease. The source material was peripheral blood. The rearrangement joins TRBV2 to TRBJ2-4; no reliable D call. The CDR3 reads CASSGLAAAKNIQYF. In DNA, the CDR3 is TGTGCCAGCAGTGGTTTGGCGGCAGCCAAAAACATTCAGTACTTC.